This is a list of T cell receptor beta chains from one sample in a study of blood T cell repertoires in COVID-19. Data came from immunoSEQ multiplex PCR; TCRdb stores just in-frame clones and leaves some out. This sample has 100,000 to 150,000 clones, with roughly 85% found just once. Sequenced input: peripheral blood. All receptors derive from a man at least 80 years old with active or convalescent COVID-19. CDR3s leave out the opening cysteine and the closing phenylalanine or tryptophan.

TRBJ1-1	TRBV19	ASSIRDRGAEAF
TRBJ1-6	TRBV9	ASSAVGTGDNSPLH
TRBJ1-6	TRBV10-3	AIRGHDNSPLH
TRBJ2-2	TRBV10-2	ASHGTRDTGELF
TRBJ1-6	TRBV4-2	ASSQEAAYNSPLH
TRBJ1-1	TRBV3-1/TRBV3-2	ASSPVRGAMGTEAF
TRBJ1-1	TRBV19	ASRRMDRGTEAF
TRBJ1-2	TRBV30	AWSGLDRVVYGYT
TRBJ1-1	TRBV12-3/TRBV12-4	ASSRTGGAEAF
TRBJ2-1	TRBV9	ASSVSAGQSSYNEQF
TRBJ1-2	TRBV25-1	ASSYSSNYGYT
TRBJ2-1	TRBV18	ASSSRTSGGANEQF
TRBJ2-1	TRBV2	ASSEPIRLAEYNEQF
TRBJ2-7	TRBV5-1	ASRHSSSYEQY
TRBJ1-1	TRBV5-1	ASRDSGGQAF
TRBJ2-1	TRBV7-3	ASSLSGFSYNEQF
TRBJ2-5	TRBV7-9	ASRVTGIVETQY
TRBJ1-1	TRBV10-3	ATWTGAENTEAF
TRBJ1-3	TRBV19	ASSKQGARGNTIY
TRBJ2-5	TRBV7-2	ASSLAWRSGGASETQY
TRBJ1-4	TRBV29-1	SVTQGGNEKLF
TRBJ2-7	TRBV5-1	ASSFTVSYEQY
TRBJ2-5	TRBV7-2	ASSPKIAGGGETQY
TRBJ2-3	TRBV5-1	ASSSTTGADTQY
TRBJ2-3	TRBV7-9	ASTLILAGVTDTQY
TRBJ2-2	TRBV3-1/TRBV3-2	ASSQVSGNTGELF
TRBJ2-3	TRBV24-1	ATSDFGLATDTQY
TRBJ2-2	TRBV15	ATGPEREGRGELF